Shown below are 6 T cell receptor beta chains from a single sample sequenced in a study of identical twins. From the 5' RACE reads, TCRdb called clonotypes with MiXCR, one entry per CDR3 protein. This sample has more than 400,000 distinct CDR3 sequences; around 15% occur once, and the top ten carry 0.44%. A further study also used this sample, focusing on yellow fever vaccine responses in identical twins.

Sequencing was carried out using CD4+ T cells sorted from blood. These receptors all stem from a woman younger than 30 in good health.

In its sample, this clonotype was seen a few times. This chain uses TRBV12-3 or TRBV12-4 with TRBJ2-7, with 7 bases fitting TRBD2. V lost 6 bases and J lost 5; bases outside the gene matches: 4. The length of the CDR3 is 12 residues. This chain's CDR3 is CASRGGIDEQYF. The CDR3 bases are TGTGCCAGCAGGGGAGGGATCGACGAGCAGTACTTC.

The rearrangement uses TRBV12-3 or TRBV12-4 and TRBJ2-3; 7 bases align to TRBD1. V was clipped by 5 bases and J by 1 base; unmatched bases: 6. The CDR3 loop spans 15 amino acids. The CDR3 coding sequence is TGTGCCAGCAGTAGACGAGGACAGGGCACAGATACGCAGTATTTT. Translation gives CASSRRGQGTDTQYF.

The gene calls are TRBV12-3 or TRBV12-4 and TRBJ2-7; TRBD2 matches at 11 bases. CDR3 length: 15 residues. Losses at the gene ends were 6 bases for V and 4 bases for J; bases not matched to a gene: 8. CDR3 nucleotides: TGTGCCAGCAGCAAACCGGGACTAGCGGATTACGAGCAGTACTTC. Translation: CASSKPGLADYEQYF.

In this sample, this clonotype turned up a few times. The chain has TRBV4-2 and TRBJ2-1; 7 bases are shared with TRBD2. From germline, CDR1 is LGHNA and CDR2 YNFKEQ. The trim removed 1 base at V and 9 bases at J, leaving 3 bases unmatched. CDR3 size: 13 residues. This CDR3 is CASSQGGEGEQFF. CDR3 bases: TGTGCCAGCAGCCAAGGTGGGGAGGGTGAGCAGTTCTTC.

The chain joins TRBV18 to TRBJ2-7; no clear D. The germline V gene encodes CDR1 KGHSH and CDR2 LQKENI. The CDR3 is 14 amino acids. The ends were cut back, 1 base at V and 5 bases at J, with 12 bases in the middle. The CDR3 region is CASSPLRAENEQYF. The CDR3, as DNA: TGTGCCAGCTCACCACTAAGGGCTGAAAACGAGCAGTACTTC.

The sample holds a few counts of this clonotype. Here the CDR3 DNA reads TGTGCCACCAGCAGTACAGCCGGAGGCTATGGCTACACCTTC. Its translation is CATSSTAGGYGYTF. The J gene is TRBJ1-2, the V gene TRBV15; D gene unclear. Germline CDR1 is LNHNV and CDR2 is YYDKDF (reference sequence). Trimming left V 3 bases short and J 4 bases short, with 12 bases between. This CDR3 has 14 residues.